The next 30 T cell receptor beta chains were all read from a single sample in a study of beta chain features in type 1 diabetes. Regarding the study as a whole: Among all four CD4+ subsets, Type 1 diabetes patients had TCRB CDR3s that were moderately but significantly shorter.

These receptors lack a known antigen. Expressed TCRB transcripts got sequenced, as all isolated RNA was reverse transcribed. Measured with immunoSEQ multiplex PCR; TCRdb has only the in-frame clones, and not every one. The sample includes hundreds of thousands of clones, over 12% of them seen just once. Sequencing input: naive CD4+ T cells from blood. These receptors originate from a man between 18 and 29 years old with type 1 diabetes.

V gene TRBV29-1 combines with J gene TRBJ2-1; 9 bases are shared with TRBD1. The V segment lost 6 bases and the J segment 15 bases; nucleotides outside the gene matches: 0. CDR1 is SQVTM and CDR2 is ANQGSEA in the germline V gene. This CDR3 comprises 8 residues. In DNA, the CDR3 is TGCAGCGTGACAGGGGGGTTCTTC. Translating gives CSVTGGFF.

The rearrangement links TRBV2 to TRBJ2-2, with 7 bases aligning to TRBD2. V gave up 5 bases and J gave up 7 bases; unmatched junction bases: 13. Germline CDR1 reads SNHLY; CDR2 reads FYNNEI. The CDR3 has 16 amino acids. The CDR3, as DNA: TGTGCCAGCAGTTCTGGGACTATACGAGAGCACGGGGAGCTGTTTTTT. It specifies CASSSGTIREHGELFF.

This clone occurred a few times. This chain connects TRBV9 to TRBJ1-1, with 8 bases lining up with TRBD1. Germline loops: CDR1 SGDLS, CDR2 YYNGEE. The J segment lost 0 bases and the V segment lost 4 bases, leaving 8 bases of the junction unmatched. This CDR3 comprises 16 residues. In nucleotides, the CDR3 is TGTGCCAGCAGCAAAGAAGGACAGGGAGTGAACACTGAAGCTTTCTTT. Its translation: CASSKEGQGVNTEAFF.

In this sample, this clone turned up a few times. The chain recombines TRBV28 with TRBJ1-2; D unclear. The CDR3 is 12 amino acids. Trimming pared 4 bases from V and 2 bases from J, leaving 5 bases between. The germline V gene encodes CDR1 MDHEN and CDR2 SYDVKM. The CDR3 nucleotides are TGTGCCAGCAGTTGGGAAAACTATGGCTACACCTTC. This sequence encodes CASSWENYGYTF.

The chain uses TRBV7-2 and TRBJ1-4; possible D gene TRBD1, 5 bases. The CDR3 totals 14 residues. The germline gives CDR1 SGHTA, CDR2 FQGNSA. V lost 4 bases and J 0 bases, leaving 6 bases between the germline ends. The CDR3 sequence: CASSYRTTNEKLFF. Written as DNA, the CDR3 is TGTGCCAGCAGCTACAGGACAACTAATGAAAAACTGTTTTTT. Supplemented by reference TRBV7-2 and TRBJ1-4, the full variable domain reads GAGVSQSPSNKVTEKGKDVELRCDPISGHTALYWYRQSLGQGLEFLIYFQGNSAPDKSGLPSDRFSAERTGGSVSTLTIQRTQQEDSAVYLCASSYRTTNEKLFFGSGTQLSVL.

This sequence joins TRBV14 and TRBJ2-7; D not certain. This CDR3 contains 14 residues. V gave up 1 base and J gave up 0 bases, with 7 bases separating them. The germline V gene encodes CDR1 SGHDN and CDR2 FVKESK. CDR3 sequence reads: CASSQVHFSYEQYF. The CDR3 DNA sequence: TGTGCCAGCAGCCAAGTCCACTTCTCCTACGAGCAGTACTTC. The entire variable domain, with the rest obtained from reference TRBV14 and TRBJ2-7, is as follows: EAGVTQFPSHSVIEKGQTVTLRCDPISGHDNLYWYRRVMGKEIKFLLHFVKESKQDESGMPNNRFLAERTGGTYSTLKVQPAELEDSGVYFCASSQVHFSYEQYFGPGTRLTVT.

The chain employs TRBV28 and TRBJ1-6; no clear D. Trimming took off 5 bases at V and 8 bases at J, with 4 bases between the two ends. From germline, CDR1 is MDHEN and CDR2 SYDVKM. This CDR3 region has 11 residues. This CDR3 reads CASSGDSPLHF. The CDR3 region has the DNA TGTGCCAGCAGTGGGGATTCACCCCTCCACTTT.

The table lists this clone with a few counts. The CDR3 DNA is TGTGCCAGCAGCTTGAGGGGGCAGGGTCAGCCCCAGCATTTT. Encoded protein: CASSLRGQGQPQHF. The chain combines TRBV28 with TRBJ1-5, with 7 bases aligning to TRBD1. Trimming took 6 bases from V and 6 from J; bases not matched to a gene: 8. This CDR3 is built from 14 residues. Germline assignment: CDR1 MDHEN and CDR2 SYDVKM.

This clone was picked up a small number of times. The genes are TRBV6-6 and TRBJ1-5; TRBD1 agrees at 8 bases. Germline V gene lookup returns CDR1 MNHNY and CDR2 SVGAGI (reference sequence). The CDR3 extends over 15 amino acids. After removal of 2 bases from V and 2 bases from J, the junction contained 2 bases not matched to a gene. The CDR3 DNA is TGTGCCAGCAGTTACCCACAGGGGGGCAATCAGCCCCAGCATTTT. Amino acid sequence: CASSYPQGGNQPQHF.

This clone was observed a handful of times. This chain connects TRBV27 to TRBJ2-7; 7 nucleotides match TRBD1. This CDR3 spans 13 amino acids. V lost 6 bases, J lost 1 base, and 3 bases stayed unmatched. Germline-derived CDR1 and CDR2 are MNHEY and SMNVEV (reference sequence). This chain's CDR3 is CASSPRGSYEQYF. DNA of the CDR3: TGTGCCAGCAGCCCCAGGGGGTCCTACGAGCAGTACTTC.

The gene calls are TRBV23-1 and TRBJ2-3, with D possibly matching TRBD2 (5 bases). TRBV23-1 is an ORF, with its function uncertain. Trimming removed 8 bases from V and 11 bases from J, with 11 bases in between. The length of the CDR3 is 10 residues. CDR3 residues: CASPRGLQYF. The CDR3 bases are TGCGCCAGCCCGAGAGGGTTGCAGTATTTT.

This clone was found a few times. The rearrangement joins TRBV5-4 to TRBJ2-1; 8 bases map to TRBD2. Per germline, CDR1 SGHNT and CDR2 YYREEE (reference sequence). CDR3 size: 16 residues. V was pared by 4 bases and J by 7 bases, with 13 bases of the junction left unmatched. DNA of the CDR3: TGTGCCAGCAGCCCTTTTATCGGGGGGGCTGGAAATGAGCAGTTCTTC. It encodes CASSPFIGGAGNEQFF.

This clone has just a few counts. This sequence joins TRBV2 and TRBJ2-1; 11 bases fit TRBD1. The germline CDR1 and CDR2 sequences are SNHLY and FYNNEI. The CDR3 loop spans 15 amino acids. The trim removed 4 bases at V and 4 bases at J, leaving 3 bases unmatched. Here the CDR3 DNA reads TGTGCCAGCAGTGGAGGACAGGGGGCGTACAATGAGCAGTTCTTC. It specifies CASSGGQGAYNEQFF.

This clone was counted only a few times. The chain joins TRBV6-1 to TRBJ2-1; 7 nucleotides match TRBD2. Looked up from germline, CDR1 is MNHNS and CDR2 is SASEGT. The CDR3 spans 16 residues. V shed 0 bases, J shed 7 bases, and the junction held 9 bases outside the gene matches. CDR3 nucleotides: TGTGCCAGCAGTGAAGCCTTGGGAGGGTCTGGGAATGAGCAGTTCTTC. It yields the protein CASSEALGGSGNEQFF.

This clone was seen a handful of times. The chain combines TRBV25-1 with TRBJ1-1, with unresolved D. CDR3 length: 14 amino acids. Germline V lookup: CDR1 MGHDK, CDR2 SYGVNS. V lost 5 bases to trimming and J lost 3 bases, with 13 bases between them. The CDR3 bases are TGTGCCAGCAGTAGGCCGGGCGGTCACACTGAAGCTTTCTTT. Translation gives CASSRPGGHTEAFF.

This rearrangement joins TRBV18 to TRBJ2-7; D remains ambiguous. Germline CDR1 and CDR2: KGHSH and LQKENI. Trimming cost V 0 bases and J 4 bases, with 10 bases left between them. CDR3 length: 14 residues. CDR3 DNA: TGTGCCAGCTCACCACCGAGTCTGGATTACGAGCAGTACTTC. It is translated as CASSPPSLDYEQYF.

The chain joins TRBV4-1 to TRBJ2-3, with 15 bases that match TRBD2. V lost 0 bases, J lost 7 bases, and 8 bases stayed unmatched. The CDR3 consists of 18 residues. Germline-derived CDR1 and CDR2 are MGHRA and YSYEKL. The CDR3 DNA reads TGCGCCAGCAGCCAAGAAAGGACTAGCGGGAGGGCCGTGAATACGCAGTATTTT. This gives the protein CASSQERTSGRAVNTQYF.

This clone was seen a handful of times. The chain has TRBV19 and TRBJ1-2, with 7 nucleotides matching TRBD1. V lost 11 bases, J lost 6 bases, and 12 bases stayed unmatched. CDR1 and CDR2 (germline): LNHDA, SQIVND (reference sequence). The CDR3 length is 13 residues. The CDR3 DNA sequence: TGTGCCCTCCTGGGGGCAGGGGGACATGGCTACACCTTC. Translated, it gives CALLGAGGHGYTF.

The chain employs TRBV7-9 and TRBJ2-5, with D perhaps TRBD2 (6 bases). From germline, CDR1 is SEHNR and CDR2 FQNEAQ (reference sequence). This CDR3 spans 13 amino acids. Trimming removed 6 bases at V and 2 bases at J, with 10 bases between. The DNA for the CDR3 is TGTGCCAGCAGACCCGCGGGGCAAGAGACCCAGTACTTC. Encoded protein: CASRPAGQETQYF. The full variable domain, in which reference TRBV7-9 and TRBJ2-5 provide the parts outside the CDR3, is DTGVSQNPRHKITKRGQNVTFRCDPISEHNRLYWYRQTLGQGPEFLTYFQNEAQLEKSRLLSDRFSAERPKGSFSTLEIQRTEQGDSAMYLCASRPAGQETQYFGPGTRLLVL.

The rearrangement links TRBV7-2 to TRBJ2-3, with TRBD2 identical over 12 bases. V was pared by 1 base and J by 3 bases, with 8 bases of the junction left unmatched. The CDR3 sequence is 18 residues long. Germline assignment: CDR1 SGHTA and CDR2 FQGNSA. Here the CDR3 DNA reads TGTGCCAGCAGCTTAGGAGTTTCCGGGACTAGCGGGACAGATACGCAGTATTTT. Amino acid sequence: CASSLGVSGTSGTDTQYF. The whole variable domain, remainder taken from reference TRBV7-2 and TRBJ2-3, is GAGVSQSPSNKVTEKGKDVELRCDPISGHTALYWYRQSLGQGLEFLIYFQGNSAPDKSGLPSDRFSAERTGGSVSTLTIQRTQQEDSAVYLCASSLGVSGTSGTDTQYFGPGTRLTVL.

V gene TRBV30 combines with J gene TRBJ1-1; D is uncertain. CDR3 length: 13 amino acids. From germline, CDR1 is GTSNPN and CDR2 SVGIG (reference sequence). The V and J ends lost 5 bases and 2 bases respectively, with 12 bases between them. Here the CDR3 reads CAWSDEGNTEAFF. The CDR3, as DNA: TGTGCCTGGTCGGATGAGGGTAACACTGAAGCTTTCTTT.

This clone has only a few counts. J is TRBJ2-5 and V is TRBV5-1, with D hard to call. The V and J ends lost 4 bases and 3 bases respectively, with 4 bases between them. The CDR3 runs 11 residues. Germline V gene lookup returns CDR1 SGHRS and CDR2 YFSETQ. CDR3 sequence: CASSQKETQYF. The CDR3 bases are TGCGCCAGCAGCCAAAAAGAGACCCAGTACTTC.

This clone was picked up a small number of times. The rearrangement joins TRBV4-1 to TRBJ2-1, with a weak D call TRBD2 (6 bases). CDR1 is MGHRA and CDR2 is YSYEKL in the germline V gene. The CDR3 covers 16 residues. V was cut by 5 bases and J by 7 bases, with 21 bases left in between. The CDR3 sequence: CASSTSGRRLVNEQFF. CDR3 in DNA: TGCGCCAGCAGCACATCCGGTAGGAGACTAGTGAATGAGCAGTTCTTC.

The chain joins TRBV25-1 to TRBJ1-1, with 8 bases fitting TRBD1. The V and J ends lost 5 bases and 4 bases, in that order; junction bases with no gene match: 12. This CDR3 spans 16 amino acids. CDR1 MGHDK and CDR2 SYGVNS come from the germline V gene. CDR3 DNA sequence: TGTGCCAGCAGTCCAGATTCGGACAGGGCGGGCACTGAAGCTTTCTTT. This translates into CASSPDSDRAGTEAFF.

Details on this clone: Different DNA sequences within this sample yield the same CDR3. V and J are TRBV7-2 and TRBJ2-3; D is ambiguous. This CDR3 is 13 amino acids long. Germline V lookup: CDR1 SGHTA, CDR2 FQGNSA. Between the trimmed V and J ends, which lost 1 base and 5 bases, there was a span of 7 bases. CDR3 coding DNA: TGTGCCAGCAGCTTAGGACCCGGAGATACGCAGTATTTT. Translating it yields CASSLGPGDTQYF.

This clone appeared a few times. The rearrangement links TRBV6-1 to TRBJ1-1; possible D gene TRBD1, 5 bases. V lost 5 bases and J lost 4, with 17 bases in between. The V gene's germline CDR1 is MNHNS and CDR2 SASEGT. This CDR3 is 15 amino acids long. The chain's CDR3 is CASSHGGVVSTEAFF. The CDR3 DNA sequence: TGTGCCAGCAGTCACGGGGGGGTAGTCTCCACTGAAGCTTTCTTT.

The CDR3 nucleotides read TGTGCCAGCAGCCCCACCGGGACCAGAAACAATGAGCAGTTCTTC. It encodes CASSPTGTRNNEQFF. This chain connects TRBV7-6 to TRBJ2-1; either TRBD1 or TRBD2 may fit D (5 bases each). The CDR3 has 15 amino acids. V dropped 5 bases and J dropped 5 bases, with 16 bases sitting between them. Germline lookup yields CDR1 SGHVS and CDR2 FNYEAQ.

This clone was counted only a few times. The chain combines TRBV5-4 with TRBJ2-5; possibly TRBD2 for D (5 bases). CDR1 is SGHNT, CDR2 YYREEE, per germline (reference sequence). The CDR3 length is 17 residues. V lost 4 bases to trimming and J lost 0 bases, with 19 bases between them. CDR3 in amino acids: CASSPGRSGPHQETQYF. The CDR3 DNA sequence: TGTGCCAGCAGCCCCGGGCGCAGCGGCCCTCACCAAGAGACCCAGTACTTC.

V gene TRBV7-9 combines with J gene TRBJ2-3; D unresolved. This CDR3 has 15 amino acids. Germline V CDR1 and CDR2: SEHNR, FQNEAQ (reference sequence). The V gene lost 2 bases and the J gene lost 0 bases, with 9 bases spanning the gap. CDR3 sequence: CASSLLVPSTDTQYF. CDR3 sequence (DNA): TGTGCCAGCAGCTTATTAGTACCGAGCACAGATACGCAGTATTTT.

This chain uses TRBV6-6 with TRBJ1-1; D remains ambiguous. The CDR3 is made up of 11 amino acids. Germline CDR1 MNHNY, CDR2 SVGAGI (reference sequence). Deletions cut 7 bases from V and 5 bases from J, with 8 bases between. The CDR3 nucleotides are TGTGCCAGCACCCCGACGACTGAAGCTTTCTTT. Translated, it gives CASTPTTEAFF.